Listed here are 32 T cell receptor beta chains from one sample, sequenced in a study of T-cell reconstitution after alpha-beta-depleted transplantation in children. A library of TCRbeta sequences, prepared with unique molecular identifiers, was generated. A single record per CDR3 protein comes from TCRdb applying MiXCR to the PCR reads. The data contain approximately 430,000 distinct CDR3 sequences, 15% to 20% of them singletons. Sequenced material: PBMCs, mostly from graft donor cells, taken 360 days after TCRalphabeta/CD19-depleted stem cell transplant. Source of these receptors: a boy in the first two years of life who had a stem cell transplant for Wiskott-Aldrich syndrome, so the T cells may come from the graft donor.

This clonotype was counted a few times. The genes are TRBV5-5 and TRBJ2-3; perhaps TRBD1 as D (6 bases). Germline CDR1 reads SGHKS; CDR2 reads YYEKEE (reference sequence). CDR3 length equals 14 residues. V lost 2 bases and J 3 bases, leaving 10 bases between the germline ends. This chain's CDR3 is CASSFEGETDTQYF. For the CDR3, the DNA is TGTGCCAGCAGCTTTGAGGGGGAAACAGATACGCAGTATTTT.

This clonotype was seen a few times. This chain joins TRBV5-1 and TRBJ2-1, with 7 bases fitting TRBD1. This CDR3 has 14 amino acids. Germline lookup yields CDR1 SGHRS and CDR2 YFSETQ. V gave up 2 bases and J gave up 7 bases; unmatched junction bases: 6. The CDR3 nucleotides read TGCGCCAGCAGCTTTCTCTCACAGGGGAATGAGCAGTTCTTC. It yields the protein CASSFLSQGNEQFF.

This clonotype was recorded a few times. The chain joins TRBV10-3 to TRBJ2-1; 8 bases fit TRBD2. The CDR3 loop spans 18 amino acids. Losses at the gene ends were 5 bases for V and 1 base for J; bases not matched to a gene: 13. Germline loops: CDR1 ENHRY, CDR2 SYGVKD. CDR3: CAISPYGASGLSYNEQFF. In DNA, the CDR3 is TGTGCCATCAGTCCCTACGGTGCTAGCGGGCTTTCCTACAATGAGCAGTTCTTC.

This clonotype has only a few counts. V is TRBV5-1 and J is TRBJ1-1; D is unclear. The CDR3 is 14 residues long. Looked up from germline, CDR1 is SGHRS and CDR2 is YFSETQ. Trimming cost V 7 bases and J 1 base, with 14 bases left between them. The CDR3: CASRRDFGNTEAFF. The CDR3 DNA is TGCGCCAGCCGGAGGGATTTTGGGAACACTGAAGCTTTCTTT.

This clonotype was seen more than once but under ten times. The chain links TRBV6-5 to TRBJ1-4; the match to TRBD1 covers 7 bases. Germline trimming cut 2 bases from V and 7 bases from J; bases unmatched to any gene: 4. This CDR3 has 14 residues. Germline V CDR1 and CDR2: MNHEY, SVGAGI. CDR3 sequence: CASSYRGPGEKLFF. Written as DNA, the CDR3 is TGTGCCAGCAGTTACAGGGGGCCGGGTGAAAAACTGTTTTTT.

This clonotype came up a few times. V gene TRBV25-1 combines with J gene TRBJ1-6; TRBD1 aligns across 7 bases. V lost 4 bases and J lost 7; bases outside the gene matches: 10. The CDR3 contains 16 residues. Germline V CDR1 and CDR2: MGHDK, SYGVNS. CDR3 sequence: CASSAFSGGRNSPLHF. For the CDR3, the DNA is TGTGCCAGCAGTGCCTTCTCAGGGGGACGGAATTCACCCCTCCACTTT.

This chain joins TRBV20-1 and TRBJ2-5; 7 positions match TRBD1. Germline-derived CDR1 and CDR2 are DFQATT and SNEGSKA (reference sequence). The CDR3 has 14 amino acids. With V trimmed by 0 bases and J by 5 bases, 6 bases remained unmatched. The CDR3 coding sequence is TGCAGTGCTAGAGATAATGCAGGGGGTGAGACCCAGTACTTC. This gives the protein CSARDNAGGETQYF.

This clonotype was counted a few times. The J gene is TRBJ2-5, the V gene TRBV5-1; tentative D call: TRBD1 (6 bases). Germline V lookup: CDR1 SGHRS, CDR2 YFSETQ. This CDR3 has 14 amino acids. V was cut by 1 base and J by 1 base, with 8 bases left in between. The CDR3 DNA reads as TGCGCCAGCAGCTTGACAGGGCCCCAAGAGACCCAGTACTTC. It codes for CASSLTGPQETQYF.

This clonotype was detected only a few times. The chain links TRBV27 to TRBJ1-4, with D possibly matching TRBD1 (5 bases). V was cut by 2 bases and J by 8 bases, with 15 bases left in between. Per the germline V gene, CDR1 is MNHEY and CDR2 is SMNVEV (reference sequence). The CDR3 consists of 15 residues. CDR3 amino acids: CASSLRRGPEEKLFF. The CDR3 nucleotides are TGTGCCAGCAGTTTAAGGAGGGGACCGGAAGAAAAACTGTTTTTT.

This clonotype came up many times. The junction differs from germline at one of its ends, possibly a read error. This sequence joins TRBV5-1 and TRBJ2-1; possibly TRBD2 for D (6 bases). CDR1 SGHRS and CDR2 YFSETQ come from the germline V gene. CDR3 length equals 16 residues. The CDR3 nucleotides are TGTGCCAGCAGCTTGGCTCGGGGGAGCTCCTACAATGAGCAGTTCTTC. Translation gives CASSLARGSSYNEQFF.

The chain couples TRBV4-1 to TRBJ1-2; no reliable D call. CDR1 is MGHRA and CDR2 is YSYEKL in the germline V gene. The CDR3 has 15 residues. The germline V and J ends were trimmed by 0 bases and 5 bases, with 13 bases remaining between them. CDR3 bases: TGCGCCAGCAGCCAAGAGCCCCCTGACGGGTATGGCTACACCTTC. Amino acid sequence: CASSQEPPDGYGYTF.

This rearrangement joins TRBV12-3 or TRBV12-4 to TRBJ2-7; 10 bases align to TRBD2. Unmatched junction bases numbered 5, after V lost 6 bases and J lost 6 bases. There are 13 residues in the CDR3. CDR3 nucleotides: TGTGCCAGCAGCCTAGCGGGAGCAAGCGAGCAGTACTTC. Translated: CASSLAGASEQYF.

This clonotype has more than one count but fewer than ten. Written as DNA, the CDR3 is TGTGCCAGCGGCACAGGGGGGAAAAATGAAAAACTGTTTTTT. This gives the protein CASGTGGKNEKLFF. J is TRBJ1-4 and V is TRBV12-3 or TRBV12-4, with 8 bases aligning to TRBD1. V shed 8 bases and J 5 bases; nucleotides not matched to a gene: 7. This CDR3 has 14 amino acids.

V is TRBV5-1 and J is TRBJ2-2; 10 bases match TRBD2. Germline CDR1 reads SGHRS; CDR2 reads YFSETQ. Trimming took 4 bases from V and 2 from J; bases not matched to a gene: 5. This CDR3 spans 16 amino acids. CDR3 in amino acids: CASSPRTSGNTGELFF. DNA for the CDR3: TGCGCCAGCAGCCCCCGGACTAGCGGTAACACCGGGGAGCTGTTTTTT.

This clonotype was counted a few times. The chain has TRBV9 and TRBJ1-6, with 10 nucleotides matching TRBD1. Trimming at V came to 0 bases and at J to 8 bases, leaving 8 bases not matched to a gene. The CDR3 runs 17 residues. Germline values: CDR1 SGDLS, CDR2 YYNGEE. For the CDR3, the DNA is TGTGCCAGCAGCGTAGGCCTCCGGGACAGGGGTGATTCACCCCTCCACTTT. Amino acid sequence: CASSVGLRDRGDSPLHF.

The gene calls are TRBV5-1 and TRBJ2-5; tentatively, D is TRBD2 (6 bases). Germline V lookup: CDR1 SGHRS, CDR2 YFSETQ. The CDR3 is made up of 14 amino acids. V was cut by 6 bases and J by 2 bases, with 14 bases left in between. CDR3 sequence reads: CASNAGRLQETQYF. The CDR3 DNA is TGCGCCAGCAACGCGGGGAGACTGCAAGAGACCCAGTACTTC.

A few counts support this clonotype. The rearrangement joins TRBV7-9 to TRBJ2-1; TRBD1 is a possible D gene (5 bases). This CDR3 is 14 amino acids long. V was shortened by 5 bases and J by 8 bases, with 16 bases between the two germline ends. Germline CDR1 is SEHNR and CDR2 is FQNEAQ (reference sequence). CDR3 DNA sequence: TGTGCCAGCAGCCCGATCCCAGGGTTGGATGAGCAGTTCTTC. Its translation: CASSPIPGLDEQFF.

This chain uses TRBV29-1 with TRBJ2-3; D assignment may be TRBD1 or TRBD2 (5 bases each). V lost 0 bases to trimming and J lost 5 bases, with 12 bases between them. Germline V CDR1 and CDR2: SQVTM, ANQGSEA. The CDR3 loop spans 14 amino acids. For the CDR3, the DNA is TGCAGCGTTGAAGAGGGGACCTTTCGAGATACGCAGTATTTT. Translating gives CSVEEGTFRDTQYF.

The chain recombines TRBV7-2 with TRBJ2-7; D is possibly TRBD2 (6 bases). V lost 3 bases and J lost 1, with 10 bases in between. Germline CDR1 is SGHTA and CDR2 is FQGNSA. The CDR3 loop spans 14 amino acids. CDR3 in amino acids: CASSFLAQSYEQYF. CDR3 sequence (DNA): TGTGCCAGCAGCTTCCTAGCGCAATCCTACGAGCAGTACTTC. The complete variable domain, with remaining parts taken from reference TRBV7-2 and TRBJ2-7, reads GAGVSQSPSNKVTEKGKDVELRCDPISGHTALYWYRQSLGQGLEFLIYFQGNSAPDKSGLPSDRFSAERTGGSVSTLTIQRTQQEDSAVYLCASSFLAQSYEQYFGPGTRLTVT.

This chain connects TRBV12-3 or TRBV12-4 to TRBJ1-4; no clear D gene. The length of the CDR3 is 14 residues. With 8 bases removed from V and 10 bases from J, the gap between germline ends came to 20 bases. The CDR3 bases are TGTGCCAGCGGTCAGTTAGCAAGGGTTGGAAAACTGTTTTTT. It translates to CASGQLARVGKLFF.

The chain joins TRBV3-1 to TRBJ2-1; D gene uncertain. This CDR3 is built from 14 residues. V lost 0 bases and J lost 12, with 15 bases in between. Germline assignment: CDR1 LGHDT and CDR2 YNNKEL (reference sequence). In DNA, the CDR3 is TGTGCCAGCAGCCAAGATGGTCGGCTAGTACGGCAGTTCTTC. Translating gives CASSQDGRLVRQFF.

The chain joins TRBV5-6 to TRBJ2-7; tentative D call: TRBD1 (6 bases). Germline V gene sequence: CDR1 SGHDT, CDR2 YYEEEE. V dropped 4 bases and J dropped 0 bases, with 17 bases sitting between them. The length of the CDR3 is 16 residues. The chain's CDR3 is CASSPLDRDTSYEQYF. The CDR3 nucleotides are TGTGCCAGCAGCCCACTGGACCGGGACACCTCCTACGAGCAGTACTTC.

A few counts support this clonotype. This chain links TRBV25-1 with TRBJ2-1; D gene ambiguous. The CDR3 spans 10 residues. Germline CDR1 and CDR2: MGHDK and SYGVNS. Between the trimmed V and J ends, which lost 8 bases and 5 bases, there was a span of 4 bases. The CDR3: CASRNNEQFF. The DNA of the CDR3 is TGTGCCAGCCGGAACAATGAGCAGTTCTTC.

This clonotype was counted only a few times. CDR3 residues: CASSSGTPYGYTF. The CDR3 coding sequence is TGTGCCAGCAGTTCCGGGACACCGTATGGCTACACCTTC. The gene calls are TRBV27 and TRBJ1-2, with D maybe TRBD1 (6 bases). The V gene lost 4 bases and the J gene lost 5 bases, with 11 bases spanning the gap. The V gene's germline CDR1 is MNHEY and CDR2 SMNVEV (reference sequence). The CDR3 covers 13 residues.

This clonotype was counted between two and nine times. The rearrangement uses TRBV27 and TRBJ2-1; D is ambiguous. V dropped 5 bases and J dropped 3 bases, with 17 bases sitting between them. The length of the CDR3 is 16 residues. Per the germline V gene, CDR1 is MNHEY and CDR2 is SMNVEV (reference sequence). CDR3 nucleotide sequence: TGTGCCAGCAGTCCTATTCTTCGGAGCTTCTACAATGAGCAGTTCTTC. Translation gives CASSPILRSFYNEQFF.

CDR3 region: CASSSLDRLSGANVLTF. CDR3 bases: TGTGCCAGCAGTTCCCTGGACAGGCTCTCTGGGGCCAACGTCCTGACTTTC. The J gene is TRBJ2-6, the V gene TRBV12-3 or TRBV12-4, with 7 nucleotides matching TRBD1. Trimming at V came to 4 bases and at J to 0 bases, leaving 6 bases not matched to a gene. This CDR3 comprises 17 residues.

In nucleotides, the CDR3 is TGCAGCGTTGTCCCCCAGCTCGGCACAGATACGCAGTATTTT. Translating it yields CSVVPQLGTDTQYF. This chain uses TRBV29-1 with TRBJ2-3, with D unclear. The CDR3 loop spans 14 amino acids. Germline CDR1 reads SQVTM; CDR2 reads ANQGSEA. V was pared by 4 bases and J by 1 base, with 12 bases between.

This chain connects TRBV12-3 or TRBV12-4 to TRBJ2-2; no clear D gene. The CDR3 consists of 12 residues. V lost 2 bases to trimming and J lost 8 bases, with 6 bases between them. CDR3 loop: CASSLKWGELFF. DNA for the CDR3: TGTGCCAGCAGTTTAAAGTGGGGGGAGCTGTTTTTT.

This clonotype has just a few counts. The chain combines TRBV12-3 or TRBV12-4 with TRBJ2-7; 7 positions match TRBD1. The CDR3 has 18 amino acids. After removal of 6 bases from V and 3 bases from J, the junction contained 20 bases not matched to a gene. The CDR3 coding sequence is TGTGCCAGCAGCACCCTCCCCGCTCAACAGGGGACCCTCTACGAGCAGTACTTC. Translating gives CASSTLPAQQGTLYEQYF.

This clonotype occurred a few times. The chain links TRBV12-3 or TRBV12-4 to TRBJ2-1; perhaps TRBD2 as D (6 bases). This CDR3 has 16 amino acids. Trimming removed 1 base at V and 0 bases at J, with 10 bases between. The CDR3 DNA reads as TGTGCCAGCAGTTTAGGACACGGGAGCTCCTACAATGAGCAGTTCTTC. It yields the protein CASSLGHGSSYNEQFF.

This clonotype has a handful of counts. This sequence joins TRBV5-1 and TRBJ2-5; D possibly matches TRBD1 or TRBD2 (6 bases each). Germline assignment: CDR1 SGHRS and CDR2 YFSETQ. The CDR3 totals 14 residues. V gave up 3 bases and J gave up 10 bases, with 19 bases separating them. The CDR3 DNA follows: TGCGCCAGCAGCTGGGGGGACACCCTCAGGGACCAGTACTTC. Encoded protein: CASSWGDTLRDQYF.

The V and J genes are TRBV12-3 or TRBV12-4 and TRBJ2-3; a weak D match, TRBD2 (7 bases). The length of the CDR3 is 19 residues. The germline V and J ends were trimmed by 2 bases and 1 base, with 22 bases remaining between them. CDR3 protein: CASSLRGTRGLPRTDTQYF. The CDR3 nucleotides read TGTGCCAGCAGTTTACGGGGGACCAGGGGACTACCTCGCACAGATACGCAGTATTTT.